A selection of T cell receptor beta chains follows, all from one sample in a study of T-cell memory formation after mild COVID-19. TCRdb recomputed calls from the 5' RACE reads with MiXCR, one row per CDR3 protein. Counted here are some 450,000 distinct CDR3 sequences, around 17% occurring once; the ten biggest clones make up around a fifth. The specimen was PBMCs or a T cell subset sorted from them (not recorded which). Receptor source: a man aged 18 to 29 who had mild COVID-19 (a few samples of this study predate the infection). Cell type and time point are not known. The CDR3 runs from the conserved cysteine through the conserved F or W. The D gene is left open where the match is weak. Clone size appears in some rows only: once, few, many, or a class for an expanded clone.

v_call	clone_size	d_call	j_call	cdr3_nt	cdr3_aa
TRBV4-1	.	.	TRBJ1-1	TGCGCCAGCAGCCGATCAATAGGGCCGTACACTGAAGCTTTCTTT	CASSRSIGPYTEAFF
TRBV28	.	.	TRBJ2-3	TGTGCCAGCCGCGGGGGCCTTACAGATACGCAGTATTTT	CASRGGLTDTQYF
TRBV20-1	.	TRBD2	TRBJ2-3	TGCAGTGTGACTAGCGGGGTGGATACGCAGTATTTT	CSVTSGVDTQYF
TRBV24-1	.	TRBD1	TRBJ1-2	TGTGCCACCAGTGATCGACAGGGATATGGCTACACCTTC	CATSDRQGYGYTF
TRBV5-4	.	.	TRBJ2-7	TGTGCCAGCAGCACCTTAGCGCAGGGGGGTTCCGTGCAGTACTTC	CASSTLAQGGSVQYF
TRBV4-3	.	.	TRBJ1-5	TGCGCCAGCAGCCAAGATACAGCGGCCCGGCACCAGCATTTT	CASSQDTAARHQHF
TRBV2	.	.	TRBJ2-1	TGTGCCAGTAAAGAGGGCAGGAGCTCCTACAATGAGCAGTTCTTC	CASKEGRSSYNEQFF
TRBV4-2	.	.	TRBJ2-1	TGTGCCAGCAGCCAAGATCATAGCGCCTACAATGAGCAGTTCTTC	CASSQDHSAYNEQFF
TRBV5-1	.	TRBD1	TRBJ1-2	TGCGCCAGCAGCACCGGGACAGGGCCTATGTCTGGCTACACCTTC	CASSTGTGPMSGYTF
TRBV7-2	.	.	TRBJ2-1	TGTGCCAGCAGCTTGGTGGGGACCGGGCGTAGGTACAATGAGCAGTTCTTC	CASSLVGTGRRYNEQFF
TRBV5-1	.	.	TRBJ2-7	TGCGCCAGCAGCCTCCAGTTGCGGGGCCCCGAGCAGTACTTC	CASSLQLRGPEQYF
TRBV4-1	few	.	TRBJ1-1	TGCGCCAGCAGCCAAGATTGGAGACGCCTTGGAGCTTTCTTT	CASSQDWRRLGAFF
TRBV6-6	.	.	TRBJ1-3	TGTGCCAGCAGTTACCAGGACAACTCTGGAAACACCATATATTTT	CASSYQDNSGNTIYF
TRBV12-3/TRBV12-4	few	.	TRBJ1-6	TGTGCCAGCCAGGGCTATAATTCACCCCTCCACTTT	CASQGYNSPLHF
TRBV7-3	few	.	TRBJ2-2	TGTGCCAGCAGTGACGGATCGAACACCGGGGAGCTGTTTTTT	CASSDGSNTGELFF
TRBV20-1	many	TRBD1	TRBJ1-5	TGCAGTGCTTACGGGACAGGGGGGCAGCCCCAGCATTTT	CSAYGTGGQPQHF
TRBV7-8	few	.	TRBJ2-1	TGTGCCAGCAGCGCCAGGCTAGCGAGTTTATCTTTTGAATGGGTGCCCAGGTTCTTC	CASSARLASLSFEWVPRFF
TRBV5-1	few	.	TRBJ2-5	TGCGCCAGCAGCCAACGACAGAGCCCGGGGACCCAGTACTTC	CASSQRQSPGTQYF
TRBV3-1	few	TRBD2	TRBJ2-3	TGTGCCAGCAGCCAAGCACTAGCGGGGTTTGCAGATACGCAGTATTTT	CASSQALAGFADTQYF
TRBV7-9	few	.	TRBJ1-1	TGTGCCAGCAGCACACACGGGGGCCGGAACACTGAAGCTTTCTTT	CASSTHGGRNTEAFF
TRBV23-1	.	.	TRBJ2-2	TGCGCCAGCAGTCAATCTCGGCAGCTCACCGGGGAGCTGTTTTTT	CASSQSRQLTGELFF
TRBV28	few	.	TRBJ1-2	TGTGCCAGCAGAAAGGCACGGGGCTACACCTTC	CASRKARGYTF
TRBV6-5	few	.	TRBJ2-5	TGTGCCAGCAGTTACTCGGTGATTCAAGAGACCCAGTACTTC	CASSYSVIQETQYF